This T cell receptor beta chain emerged from a study of identical twins. From the 5' RACE reads, TCRdb called clonotypes with MiXCR, one entry per CDR3 protein. This table has 1.5 million to 2 million distinct CDR3 sequences, under 35% appearing once. CDR1 and CDR2 (germline): SGHRS, YFSETQ. The CDR3 length is 15 residues. V gave up 2 bases and J gave up 0 bases, with 11 bases separating them. The chain carries TRBV5-1 and TRBJ1-1; no clear D. This sequence was found in a newborn girl in good health. Sequenced material: cord blood. The CDR3 reads CASSFGQSLNTEAFF. The CDR3 nucleotides read TGCGCCAGCAGCTTCGGGCAGTCACTGAACACTGAAGCTTTCTTT.